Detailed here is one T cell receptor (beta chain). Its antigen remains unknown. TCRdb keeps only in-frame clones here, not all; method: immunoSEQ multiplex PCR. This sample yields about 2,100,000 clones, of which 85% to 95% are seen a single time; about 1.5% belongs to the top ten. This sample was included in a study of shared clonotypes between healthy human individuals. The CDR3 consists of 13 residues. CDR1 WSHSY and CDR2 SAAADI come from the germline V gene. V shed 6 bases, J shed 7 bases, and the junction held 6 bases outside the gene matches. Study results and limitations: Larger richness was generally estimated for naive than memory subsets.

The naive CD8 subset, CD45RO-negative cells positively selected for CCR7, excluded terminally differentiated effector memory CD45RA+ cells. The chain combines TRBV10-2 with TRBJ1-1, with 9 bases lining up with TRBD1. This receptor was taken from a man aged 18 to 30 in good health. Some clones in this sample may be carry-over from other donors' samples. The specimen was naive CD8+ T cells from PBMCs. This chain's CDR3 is CASRDRGEGEAFF. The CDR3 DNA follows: TGCGCCAGCAGGGACAGGGGCGAGGGTGAAGCTTTCTTT.